The rows below give T cell receptor beta chains drawn from one sample of a study of blood T cell repertoires in COVID-19. Measured with immunoSEQ multiplex PCR; TCRdb has only the in-frame clones, and not every one. Of 250,000 to 350,000 clones listed, about 88% are singletons. Sequencing was done on a sample of peripheral blood. Every receptor here comes from a human donor with COVID-19, enrolled during active disease. The donor label of this sample is uncertain. CDR3s include the opening cysteine and the closing phenylalanine or tryptophan. A D gene is named only where the DNA matches it firmly. Size is omitted from some rows. Given values are once, few, many or a class for expanded clones.

CDR3nt: TGTGCCAGCAGACCAGCTAGCGGCTACAATGAGCAGTTCTTC
CDR3aa: CASRPASGYNEQFF
abundance: -
d_gene: TRBD2
v_gene: TRBV5-5
j_gene: TRBJ2-1

CDR3nt: TGTGCCAGCAGCCCGGACAGGGCCGCCCGTCGGTACACCTTC
CDR3aa: CASSPDRAARRYTF
abundance: -
d_gene: TRBD1
v_gene: TRBV5-5
j_gene: TRBJ1-2

CDR3nt: TGTGCCAGCAGCAAAGGGGGACCGGGACTAGCCTCCAGCGAGCAGTACTTC
CDR3aa: CASSKGGPGLASSEQYF
abundance: once
d_gene: TRBD2
v_gene: TRBV13
j_gene: TRBJ2-7

CDR3nt: TGTGCCACCAGTGATAACAGGGTAGGGCAGCCCCAGCATTTT
CDR3aa: CATSDNRVGQPQHF
abundance: -
d_gene: -
v_gene: TRBV24-1
j_gene: TRBJ1-5

CDR3nt: TGCAGCGTTGAAACAGGGAGAGGTGGGCAGTACTTC
CDR3aa: CSVETGRGGQYF
abundance: -
d_gene: -
v_gene: TRBV29-1
j_gene: TRBJ2-7

CDR3nt: TGTGCCAGCAGTTTCCGGGACAGGGGCGGCGCCCAGTACTTC
CDR3aa: CASSFRDRGGAQYF
abundance: -
d_gene: TRBD1
v_gene: TRBV27
j_gene: TRBJ2-5

CDR3nt: TGTGCCAGCAGCTTAGAACACAGGGTCGCAGATACGCAGTATTTT
CDR3aa: CASSLEHRVADTQYF
abundance: -
d_gene: -
v_gene: TRBV11-2
j_gene: TRBJ2-3

CDR3nt: TGTGCCTGGAACACAGGGAGTTATACTGAAGCTTTCTTT
CDR3aa: CAWNTGSYTEAFF
abundance: -
d_gene: -
v_gene: TRBV30
j_gene: TRBJ1-1

CDR3nt: TGTGCCACCAGTATGGGTAGGGGCACCATATATTTT
CDR3aa: CATSMGRGTIYF
abundance: -
d_gene: -
v_gene: TRBV24-1
j_gene: TRBJ1-3

CDR3nt: TGTGCCAGCAGTGAAATCGGTAATGAAAAACTGTTTTTT
CDR3aa: CASSEIGNEKLFF
abundance: -
d_gene: -
v_gene: TRBV6-1
j_gene: TRBJ1-4

CDR3nt: TGTGCCAGCAGCTCTGGAAGTGGGACAGGGACCCACGAGCAGTACTTC
CDR3aa: CASSSGSGTGTHEQYF
abundance: -
d_gene: TRBD1
v_gene: TRBV7-3
j_gene: TRBJ2-7

CDR3nt: TGTGCTAGTGGTTTGGTACGTCAGGGGGCGCAGGCTAATGAAAAACTGTTTTTT
CDR3aa: CASGLVRQGAQANEKLFF
abundance: few
d_gene: TRBD1
v_gene: TRBV12-5
j_gene: TRBJ1-4

CDR3nt: TGTGCCAGCAGTTACTCGGGACAGGGTTTGAATGAGCAGTTCTTC
CDR3aa: CASSYSGQGLNEQFF
abundance: -
d_gene: TRBD1
v_gene: TRBV6-6
j_gene: TRBJ2-1

CDR3nt: TGTGCCAGCAGACGCCTTCCGGAGCGGGCGGAAGGCACAGATACGCAGTATTTT
CDR3aa: CASRRLPERAEGTDTQYF
abundance: -
d_gene: -
v_gene: TRBV28
j_gene: TRBJ2-3

CDR3nt: TGTGCCAGCAGCCGCGGGGCCGGCGAGAATGAAAAACTGTTTTTT
CDR3aa: CASSRGAGENEKLFF
abundance: once
d_gene: -
v_gene: TRBV11-3
j_gene: TRBJ1-4

CDR3nt: TGTGCCATCAGTGATCCGGGAGCTAGCTCCTACGAGCAGTACTTC
CDR3aa: CAISDPGASSYEQYF
abundance: -
d_gene: -
v_gene: TRBV10-3
j_gene: TRBJ2-7

CDR3nt: TGCGCCAGCAGGCCCGGACAGATTAATTCACCCCTCCACTTT
CDR3aa: CASRPGQINSPLHF
abundance: -
d_gene: -
v_gene: TRBV10-1
j_gene: TRBJ1-6

CDR3nt: TGTGCCAGTAAAGTCAGCGGAGGAACGGGGGGGCTGTTTTTT
CDR3aa: CASKVSGGTGGLFF
abundance: -
d_gene: TRBD2
v_gene: TRBV19
j_gene: TRBJ2-2

CDR3nt: TGTGCCTGGAGTCCGGGACTAGCGGGAGGGACAGATACGCAGTATTTT
CDR3aa: CAWSPGLAGGTDTQYF
abundance: -
d_gene: TRBD2
v_gene: TRBV30
j_gene: TRBJ2-3

CDR3nt: TGTGCCTGGAGTCATGGGGCGTCCAGAGGTTACGAAGCTTTCTTT
CDR3aa: CAWSHGASRGYEAFF
abundance: -
d_gene: -
v_gene: TRBV30
j_gene: TRBJ1-1

CDR3nt: TGCGCCAGCAGTGAGATACGTGGCGGGGAGACCCAGTACTTC
CDR3aa: CASSEIRGGETQYF
abundance: few
d_gene: -
v_gene: TRBV10-1
j_gene: TRBJ2-5

CDR3nt: TGTGCCAGCAGTCCTAGCGGGGTCACAGATACGCAGTATTTT
CDR3aa: CASSPSGVTDTQYF
abundance: -
d_gene: TRBD2
v_gene: TRBV6-5
j_gene: TRBJ2-3

CDR3nt: TGCAGCGGGGGGGTTAACAGGGACACTGAAGCTTTCTTT
CDR3aa: CSGGVNRDTEAFF
abundance: -
d_gene: -
v_gene: TRBV29-1
j_gene: TRBJ1-1

CDR3nt: TGTGCCAGCATCCCAGGGGACGGCACTGAAGCTTTCTTT
CDR3aa: CASIPGDGTEAFF
abundance: -
d_gene: -
v_gene: TRBV2
j_gene: TRBJ1-1

CDR3nt: TGTGCCAGCAGCTCCGGACAGGGGTGGTTACCCCTCCACTTT
CDR3aa: CASSSGQGWLPLHF
abundance: few
d_gene: TRBD1
v_gene: TRBV7-9
j_gene: TRBJ1-6

CDR3nt: TGTGCCAGCAGCCAGAGGAGTCTCTCAGATACGCAGTATTTT
CDR3aa: CASSQRSLSDTQYF
abundance: once
d_gene: -
v_gene: TRBV3-1/TRBV3-2
j_gene: TRBJ2-3

CDR3nt: TGTGCCACCAGTGCCGCCGGGACAAGGAATGAAAAACTGTTTTTT
CDR3aa: CATSAAGTRNEKLFF
abundance: -
d_gene: -
v_gene: TRBV24-1
j_gene: TRBJ1-4

CDR3nt: TGTGCCAGCAGCGTACTGACAGGGCTCCAAGAGACCCAGTACTTC
CDR3aa: CASSVLTGLQETQYF
abundance: -
d_gene: TRBD1
v_gene: TRBV9
j_gene: TRBJ2-5

CDR3nt: TGCGCCAGCAGCTTGGAGGGGACAGTAACTATGGGCGGCTACACCTTC
CDR3aa: CASSLEGTVTMGGYTF
abundance: -
d_gene: TRBD1
v_gene: TRBV5-1
j_gene: TRBJ1-2

CDR3nt: TGCAGCGTTGAAGATCTATCCCCGCGGGGCCCTGAAGCTTTCTTT
CDR3aa: CSVEDLSPRGPEAFF
abundance: -
d_gene: -
v_gene: TRBV29-1
j_gene: TRBJ1-1

CDR3nt: TGTGCCAGTAGTACCCTAGGGAGCTCTGGAAACACCATATATTTT
CDR3aa: CASSTLGSSGNTIYF
abundance: -
d_gene: -
v_gene: TRBV19
j_gene: TRBJ1-3

CDR3nt: TGTGCCACCAGTGATTCCCCTAGCGGGCGATTTTGGTTCTTC
CDR3aa: CATSDSPSGRFWFF
abundance: -
d_gene: TRBD2
v_gene: TRBV24-1
j_gene: TRBJ2-1

CDR3nt: TGTGCCAGCAGCCGTCCAGGGCAAATTGAAAAACTGTTTTTT
CDR3aa: CASSRPGQIEKLFF
abundance: -
d_gene: -
v_gene: TRBV5-6
j_gene: TRBJ1-4

CDR3nt: TGTGCCAGCAGCTTAGGGGCGACGAACACCGGGGAGCTGTTTTTT
CDR3aa: CASSLGATNTGELFF
abundance: -
d_gene: -
v_gene: TRBV7-9
j_gene: TRBJ2-2

CDR3nt: TGTGCCAGCAGCGCCAGACAGGGGGCGAATCAGCCCCAGCATTTT
CDR3aa: CASSARQGANQPQHF
abundance: -
d_gene: TRBD1
v_gene: TRBV7-2
j_gene: TRBJ1-5

CDR3nt: TGTGCCAGCAGAAACGCGGATCAGCCCCAGCATTTT
CDR3aa: CASRNADQPQHF
abundance: few
d_gene: -
v_gene: TRBV28
j_gene: TRBJ1-5

CDR3nt: TGCGCCAGCAGCCAGGGGGCGTTGAACAATGAGCAGTTCTTC
CDR3aa: CASSQGALNNEQFF
abundance: once
d_gene: -
v_gene: TRBV4-3
j_gene: TRBJ2-1